This note documents a single TCR beta chain sequence. Its antigen remains unidentified. Base quality data are lacking; no much larger clone is found one base away. The source of the sample is a study of OX40 agonist ivuxolimab in advanced cancers. In the study overall: Ivuxolimab was a fully human IgG2 agonistic monoclonal antibody targeting the costimulatory receptor OX40 (CD134). Intravenous ivuxolimab was administered to patients every 2 weeks at six dose levels: 0.01, 0.1, 0.3, 1.5, 3 and 10 mg/kg. Among the 52 dose-escalation patients, roughly 20 had hepatocellular carcinoma, around 15 melanoma, 9 renal cell carcinoma and 9 head and neck cancer. A male proportion of almost 85% and a mean age of 60 years, ranging from about 20 to 85, were recorded for the dose-escalation cohort. Patients were allowed to have had prior anti-PD-1, anti-PD-L1 or anti-CTLA-4 therapy, and 40% of the dose-escalation patients had previously received checkpoint inhibitors. Partial responses were achieved by three dose-escalation patients, of whom one had hepatocellular carcinoma and two had cutaneous melanoma. The point of sequencing TCRbeta in the periphery was to test whether ivuxolimab changed TCR sequence diversity and drove clonal T-cell expansion. The paper describes the monotherapy dose-escalation part (N = 52 patients) of the phase I trial of ivuxolimab.

As encoded in the germline V gene, CDR1 is MNHEY while CDR2 is SVGAGI. The CDR3 covers 14 residues, taking in both the cysteine and the phenylalanine. Only the CDR3 portion is preserved as DNA: 42 bases, with reading frame beginning at the first base. The junction carries 8 bases between V and J, which are trimmed by 2 bases and 0 bases respectively. Genomic DNA was isolated from the sorted cells so that the TCRbeta CDR3 region could be sequenced. TCRbeta CDR3 regions were sequenced using the immunoSEQ Assay. Not all clones reach the TCRdb copy of this immuneACCESS table, which keeps in-frame sequences only. Checked studies attribute under half of the gap to unresolved V genes and leave the rest unexplained. This sample holds roughly 77,000 clones; about 85% were observed only once. Of the sample, about 4.9% is held by the ten largest clones. Results and caveats for the whole study, not just this receptor: At doses of 0.1 to 3.0 mg/kg, clonal expansion of both CD4+ and CD8+ blood T cells was observed from baseline to week 6. Antigen specificity was not determined for the clonally expanded peripheral T cells. In partial responders in the 0.1-3.0 mg/kg groups, normalized peripheral clonal expansion was found to be among the lowest, especially among CD8+ T cells. After ivuxolimab, CD8+ T cells had more expanded clones than CD4+ T cells on average. Low levels of normalized T-cell clonal expansion were also seen in some patients who did not respond.

The trial excluded patients who had a history of autoimmune disease or who were on systemic immunosuppression. In every dose cohort, peripheral blood was drawn for TCR sequencing at baseline, cycle 4 day 1, and cycle 7 day 1. Samples were obtained from an open-label, multicenter, first-in-human phase I dose-escalation trial of ivuxolimab. The trial enrolled adults with locally advanced or metastatic head and neck squamous cell, hepatocellular, melanoma or renal cell carcinoma. Before TCR sequencing, CD4+ and CD8+ T cells were separately sorted from peripheral blood. This receptor chain uses TRBV6-5 and TRBJ2-7; 6 matching bases give a weak D call of TRBD1. This clonotype was obtained from an adult with an advanced solid tumor such as melanoma, head and neck, liver or kidney cancer. This sample comprised CD4+ or CD8+ T cells sorted from blood, obtained in a trial of the OX40 agonist ivuxolimab. The sequenced DNA: TGTGCCAGCAGTTACGGGGGCACCTCCTACGAGCAGTACTTC. Translated, this gives CASSYGGTSYEQYF.